The entry below describes one TCR beta chain. This sample was included in a study of sequential checkpoint blockade in melanoma. Study-level information: Arm A got nivolumab then ipilimumab; arm B the reverse, 1:1.

Repertoires were generated with immunoSEQ multiplex PCR, while TCRdb's copy carries only in-frame clones and drops some. The sample contains around 9,700 clones, roughly 52% of which appear only once. Treatment described: randomized to nivolumab then ipilimumab (arm A) or the reverse (arm B). No patient had prior DNA-damaging chemotherapy. Sorted cells were live CD3+CD8+, lacking CD19 and CD56, from PBMCs. Looked up from germline, CDR1 is MDHEN and CDR2 is SYDVKM. Losses at the gene ends were 6 bases for V and 2 bases for J; bases not matched to a gene: 14. CDR3 length: 18 residues. The TCR comes from a human donor with melanoma. The sequencing used CD8+ T cells sorted from blood (inferred from file names), collected from a patient given nivolumab and ipilimumab in sequence. The chain employs TRBV28 and TRBJ2-3, with 10 bases that match TRBD2. The CDR3 reads CASSRPTRTSGLTDTQYF. CDR3 DNA: TGTGCCAGCAGCCGGCCCACCCGGACTAGCGGCCTCACAGATACGCAGTATTTT. The variable domain in full, with the rest retrieved from reference TRBV28 and TRBJ2-3, is DVKVTQSSRYLVKRTGEKVFLECVQDMDHENMFWYRQDPGLGLRLIYFSYDVKMKEKGDIPEGYSVSREKKERFSLILESASTNQTSMYLCASSRPTRTSGLTDTQYFGPGTRLTVL.